The clone carrying this T cell receptor (beta chain) was recorded many times. This sample stems from a study of neurological immune-mediated disorders. 5'RACE with 10-nucleotide random UMIs generated the cDNA. TCRdb redid the calling of the 5' RACE reads with MiXCR, one entry per CDR3 protein. The sample lists about 37,000 distinct CDR3 sequences; roughly 12% were seen once. Germline V gene lookup returns CDR1 ENHRY and CDR2 SYGVKD. The CDR3 length is 15 residues. V shed 5 bases, J shed 8 bases, and the junction held 10 bases outside the gene matches. This clonotype was sampled from a woman under 40 with HTLV-1-associated myelopathy (HAM/TSP). This chain joins TRBV10-3 and TRBJ1-4, with 8 bases aligning to TRBD1. Input material: CD4+ T cells from blood. The CDR3 sequence: CAISSGTGDNEKLFF. DNA for the CDR3: TGTGCCATCAGTTCCGGGACAGGAGATAACGAAAAACTGTTTTTT.